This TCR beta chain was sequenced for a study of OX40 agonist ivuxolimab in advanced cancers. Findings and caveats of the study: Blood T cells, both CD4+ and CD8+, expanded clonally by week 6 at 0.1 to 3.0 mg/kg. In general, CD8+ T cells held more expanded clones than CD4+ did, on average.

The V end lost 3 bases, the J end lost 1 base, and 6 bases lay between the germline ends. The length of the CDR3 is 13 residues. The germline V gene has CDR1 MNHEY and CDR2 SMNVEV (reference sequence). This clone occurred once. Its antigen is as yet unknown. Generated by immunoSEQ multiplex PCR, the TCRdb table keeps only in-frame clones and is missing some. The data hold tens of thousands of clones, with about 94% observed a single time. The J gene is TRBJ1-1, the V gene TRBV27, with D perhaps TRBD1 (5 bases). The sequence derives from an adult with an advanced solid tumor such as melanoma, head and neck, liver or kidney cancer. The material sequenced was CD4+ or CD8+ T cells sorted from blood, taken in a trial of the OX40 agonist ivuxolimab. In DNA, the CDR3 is TGTGCCAGCAGTTTTCAGGGGAACACTGAAGCTTTCTTT. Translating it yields CASSFQGNTEAFF.